A selection of T cell receptor beta chains follows, all from one sample in a study of neurological immune-mediated disorders. TCRdb redid the calling of the 5' RACE reads with MiXCR, one entry per CDR3 protein. In the table there are 50,000 to 80,000 distinct CDR3 sequences, 4.5% of which are singletons. The sample consisted of PBMCs. The source of these receptors is a man between 25 and 39 years old with multiple sclerosis. CDR3s include the opening cysteine and the closing phenylalanine or tryptophan. The order of the fields is J gene, V gene, CDR3 protein.

>TRBJ1-1|TRBV29-1
CSVAGGEDTEAFF
>TRBJ1-1|TRBV5-1
CASSLVGQGNTEAFF
>TRBJ2-6|TRBV6-5
CASTLGLSGANVLTF
>TRBJ1-1|TRBV6-6
CASSSAGTVNTEAFF
>TRBJ2-1|TRBV6-5
CASSYSPTSGGIVMQFF
>TRBJ1-1|TRBV5-1
CASSSRDREPEAFF
>TRBJ1-2|TRBV7-8
CASSSLGPEGYTF
>TRBJ1-1|TRBV7-8
CASSLEGGYTEAFF
>TRBJ1-2|TRBV20-1
CSAREGYGYTF
>TRBJ1-1|TRBV5-1
CASSSSPNTEAFF
>TRBJ1-4|TRBV9
CASSVGKAVGEKLFF
>TRBJ1-1|TRBV6-1
CASSDWEAFF
>TRBJ2-5|TRBV10-3
CAISARQETQYF
>TRBJ2-5|TRBV10-3
CAISEPGDTPYQETKYF
>TRBJ1-2|TRBV12-3/TRBV12-4
CASSTLTGNYGYTF
>TRBJ1-1|TRBV9
CASSARPGTEAFF
>TRBJ2-2|TRBV6-5
CASSYSGRSNTGELFF
>TRBJ1-1|TRBV12-3/TRBV12-4
CASTLRGSRRGTEAFF
>TRBJ2-1|TRBV29-1
CSVGTSLEQFF
>TRBJ1-5|TRBV12-3/TRBV12-4
CASSLDRYQPQNF
>TRBJ2-2|TRBV12-3/TRBV12-4
CATLPGGGATTGELFF
>TRBJ2-1|TRBV5-1
CASSSRDYTYNEQFF
>TRBJ1-1|TRBV15
CATSRVRDRLKAFF
>TRBJ1-5|TRBV20-1
CSATANTGTDQPQHF
>TRBJ1-2|TRBV29-1
CMGGTYYGYTF
>TRBJ2-7|TRBV20-1
CSASTGGAGYEQYF
>TRBJ1-2|TRBV5-5
CASSLLIGTVHYGYTF
>TRBJ2-1|TRBV4-2
CASSHLAGESYNEQFF
>TRBJ1-5|TRBV6-5
CASSYGTGQPQHF
>TRBJ1-2|TRBV5-1
CASSLGLGINYGYTF
>TRBJ2-1|TRBV29-1
CSVEDRLAGALLYNEQFF
>TRBJ2-3|TRBV12-3/TRBV12-4
CASSPGRRADTQYF
>TRBJ2-4|TRBV9
CASSADTGYEYF
>TRBJ1-1|TRBV5-1
CASSLGGGFTEAFF
>TRBJ2-3|TRBV4-1
CASSHGTHSTDTQYF
>TRBJ1-1|TRBV10-3
CAISESTQAAEAFF
>TRBJ1-1|TRBV5-1
CASKGQSPVKTEAFF
>TRBJ2-2|TRBV18
CASSPLTKGAVTGELFF
>TRBJ2-1|TRBV7-2
CASSFRGGYNEQFF
>TRBJ2-7|TRBV5-6
CASSSRQGSSIGQYF
>TRBJ2-1|TRBV5-6
CASSLLPGQGAIWWFF
>TRBJ1-5|TRBV20-1
CSAADRNSNQPQHF
>TRBJ1-1|TRBV10-2
CASMLQAPFFTEAFF
>TRBJ1-5|TRBV6-2/TRBV6-3
CASSHPDRWYSNQPQHF
>TRBJ2-7|TRBV18
CASSTDERELYEQYF
>TRBJ2-6|TRBV24-1
CATSDGAWEVLTF
>TRBJ1-2|TRBV27
CASSAKAGHPLGYTF
>TRBJ2-2|TRBV29-1
CSVLIFTGELFF
>TRBJ1-2|TRBV3-1
CASSQDWDGYTF
>TRBJ1-1|TRBV12-3/TRBV12-4
CASSIGREAFF
>TRBJ2-5|TRBV20-1
CSARGQGDETQYF